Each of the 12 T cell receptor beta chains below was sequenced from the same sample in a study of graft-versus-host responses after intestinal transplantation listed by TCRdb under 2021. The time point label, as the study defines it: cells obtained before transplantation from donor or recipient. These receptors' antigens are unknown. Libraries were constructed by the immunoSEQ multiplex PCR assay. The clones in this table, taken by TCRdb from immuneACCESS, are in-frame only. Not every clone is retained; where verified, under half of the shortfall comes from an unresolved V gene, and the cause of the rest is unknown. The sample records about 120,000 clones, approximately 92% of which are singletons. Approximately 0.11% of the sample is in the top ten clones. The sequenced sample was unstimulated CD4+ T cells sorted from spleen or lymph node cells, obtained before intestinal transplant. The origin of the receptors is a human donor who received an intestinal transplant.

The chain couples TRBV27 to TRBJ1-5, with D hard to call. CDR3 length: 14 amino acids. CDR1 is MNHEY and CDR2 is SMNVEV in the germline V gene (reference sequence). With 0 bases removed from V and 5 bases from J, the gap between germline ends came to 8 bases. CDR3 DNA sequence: TGTGCCAGCAGTTTATCGATCGGTTATCAGCCCCAGCATTTT. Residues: CASSLSIGYQPQHF.

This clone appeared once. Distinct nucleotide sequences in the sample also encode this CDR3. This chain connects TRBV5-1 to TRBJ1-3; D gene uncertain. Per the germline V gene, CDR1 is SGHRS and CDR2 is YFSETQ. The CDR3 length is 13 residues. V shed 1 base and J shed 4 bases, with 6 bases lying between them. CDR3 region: CASSLYVGNTIYF. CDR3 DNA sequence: TGCGCCAGCAGCTTGTATGTGGGAAACACCATATATTTT.

This chain's CDR3 is CASSRRDYQETQYF. CDR3 coding DNA: TGTGCCAGCAGCCGGAGGGACTACCAAGAGACCCAGTACTTC. The genes are TRBV7-9 and TRBJ2-5; a possible D gene is TRBD2 (6 bases). The germline gives CDR1 SEHNR, CDR2 FQNEAQ (reference sequence). V gave up 5 bases and J gave up 0 bases, with 10 bases separating them. This CDR3 has 14 amino acids.

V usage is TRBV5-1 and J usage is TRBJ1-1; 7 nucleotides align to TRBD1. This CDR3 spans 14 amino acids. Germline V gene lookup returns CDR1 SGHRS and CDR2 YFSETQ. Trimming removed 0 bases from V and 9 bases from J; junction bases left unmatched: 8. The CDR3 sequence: CASSLVTGDGKAFF. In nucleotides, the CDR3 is TGCGCCAGCAGCTTGGTTACAGGGGATGGGAAAGCTTTCTTT.

The CDR3 DNA reads as TGTGCCAGCTCTCCGGACAGGGGAAATACGAAGCAGTACTTC. Translation gives CASSPDRGNTKQYF. The chain uses TRBV18 and TRBJ2-7; TRBD1 matches 9 bases. Germline-derived CDR1 and CDR2 are KGHSH and LQKENI. J gave up 8 bases and V 6 bases, and 11 bases lay outside the gene matches. This CDR3 is built from 14 residues.

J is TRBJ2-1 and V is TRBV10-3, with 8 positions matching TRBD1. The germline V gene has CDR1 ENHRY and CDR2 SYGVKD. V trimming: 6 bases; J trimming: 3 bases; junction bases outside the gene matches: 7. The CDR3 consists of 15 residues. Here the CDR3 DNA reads TGTGCCATCAGGGGACAGGACGTGGGCTACAATGAGCAGTTCTTC. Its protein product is CAIRGQDVGYNEQFF.

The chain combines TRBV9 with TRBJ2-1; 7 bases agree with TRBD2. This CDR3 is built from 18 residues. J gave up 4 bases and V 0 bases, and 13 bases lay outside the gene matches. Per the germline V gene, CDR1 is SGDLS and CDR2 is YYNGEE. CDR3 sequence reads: CASSVATRPGGSYNEQFF. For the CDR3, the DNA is TGTGCCAGCAGCGTAGCTACTAGGCCGGGGGGTAGTTACAATGAGCAGTTCTTC.

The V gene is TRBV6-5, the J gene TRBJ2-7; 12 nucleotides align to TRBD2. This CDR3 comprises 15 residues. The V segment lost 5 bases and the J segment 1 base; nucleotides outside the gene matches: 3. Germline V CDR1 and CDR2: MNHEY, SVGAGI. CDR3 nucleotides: TGTGCCAGCAGTCTCGGGACTAGCGGGTCCTACGAGCAGTACTTC. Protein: CASSLGTSGSYEQYF.

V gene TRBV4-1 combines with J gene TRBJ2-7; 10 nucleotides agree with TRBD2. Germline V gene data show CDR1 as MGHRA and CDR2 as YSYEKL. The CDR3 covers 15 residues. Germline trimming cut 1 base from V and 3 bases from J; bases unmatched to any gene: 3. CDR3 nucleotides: TGCGCCAGCAGCCAAGGAGCGGGAGGGGGCTACGAGCAGTACTTC. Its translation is CASSQGAGGGYEQYF.

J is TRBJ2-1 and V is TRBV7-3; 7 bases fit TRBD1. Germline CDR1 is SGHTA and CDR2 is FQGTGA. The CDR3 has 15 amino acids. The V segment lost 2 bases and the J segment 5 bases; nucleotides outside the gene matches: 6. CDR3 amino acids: CASSLSGQENNEQFF. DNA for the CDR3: TGTGCCAGCAGCTTATCTGGACAGGAGAACAATGAGCAGTTCTTC.

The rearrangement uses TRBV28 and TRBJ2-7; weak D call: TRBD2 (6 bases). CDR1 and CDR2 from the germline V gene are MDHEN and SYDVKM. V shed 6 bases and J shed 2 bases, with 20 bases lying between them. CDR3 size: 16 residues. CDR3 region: CASSSSAYHFAYEQYF. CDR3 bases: TGTGCCAGCAGCTCTAGCGCATACCACTTCGCCTACGAGCAGTACTTC.

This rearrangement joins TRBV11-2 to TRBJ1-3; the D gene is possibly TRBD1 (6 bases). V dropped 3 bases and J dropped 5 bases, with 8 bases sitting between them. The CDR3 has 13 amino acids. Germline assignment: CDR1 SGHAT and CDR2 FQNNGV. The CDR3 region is CASSLQGRNTIYF. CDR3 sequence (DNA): TGTGCCAGCAGCTTGCAGGGGAGAAACACCATATATTTT.